This T cell receptor (beta chain) was captured by sequencing in a study of blood T cell repertoires in COVID-19. The overall study: Both acute and convalescent COVID-19 samples were obtained from the United States, Italy and Spain.

Measured with immunoSEQ multiplex PCR; TCRdb has only the in-frame clones, and not every one. The repertoire consists of tens of thousands of clones, with 65% to 85% occurring once and the leading ten covering about 11%. Material for sequencing was peripheral blood. The clonotype originates from a man aged 65 to 79 with acute or convalescent COVID-19.

The CDR3: CASRGAGAYADTQYF. In DNA form, the CDR3 reads TGTGCCAGCCGTGGGGCGGGGGCCTACGCAGATACGCAGTATTTT. The rearrangement links TRBV3-1 (or the pseudogene TRBV3-2) to TRBJ2-3; D is perhaps TRBD2 (7 bases). The V end was cut by 8 bases, the J end by 4 bases, with 19 bases between. Per germline, CDR1 LGHDT and CDR2 YNNKEL (reference sequence). The CDR3 has 15 residues.